This TCR beta chain was sequenced during a study of cytomegalovirus exposure and HLA in healthy donors. Vbeta (60) and Jbeta (13) primers were used in the PCR. Sequenced by immunoSEQ multiplex PCR; TCRdb stores in-frame clones only, minus some. Counted here are about 120,000 clones, 55% to 65% occurring once; the ten biggest clones make up more than 8.5%. This clone was recorded a few times. This receptor was identified in a middle-aged man in good health and CMV-seropositive. The sequenced sample was PBMCs.

The DNA of the CDR3 is TGTGCCAGCAACCTCCGTGCAGGATCAAACACTGAAGCTTTCTTT. It is translated as CASNLRAGSNTEAFF. This chain connects TRBV11-1 to TRBJ1-1, with D unclear. The CDR3 length is 15 residues. V was shortened by 7 bases and J by 2 bases, with 17 bases between the two germline ends. Germline V CDR1 and CDR2: SGHAT, FQDESV (reference sequence).